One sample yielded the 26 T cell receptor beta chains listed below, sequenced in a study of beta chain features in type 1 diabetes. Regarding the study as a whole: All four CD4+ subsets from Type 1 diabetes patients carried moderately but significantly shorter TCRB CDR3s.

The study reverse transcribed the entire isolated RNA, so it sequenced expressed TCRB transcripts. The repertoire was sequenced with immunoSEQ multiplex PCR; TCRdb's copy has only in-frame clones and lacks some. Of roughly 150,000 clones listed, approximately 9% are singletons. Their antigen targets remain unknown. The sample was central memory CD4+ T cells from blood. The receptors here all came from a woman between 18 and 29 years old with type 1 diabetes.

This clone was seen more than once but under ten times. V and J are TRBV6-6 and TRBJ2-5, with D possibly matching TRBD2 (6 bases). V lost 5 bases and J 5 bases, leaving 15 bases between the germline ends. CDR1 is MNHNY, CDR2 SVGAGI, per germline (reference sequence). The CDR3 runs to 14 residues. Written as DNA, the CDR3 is TGTGCCAGCAGTCTCGGGTCGGGGGAGGAGACCCAGTACTTC. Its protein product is CASSLGSGEETQYF.

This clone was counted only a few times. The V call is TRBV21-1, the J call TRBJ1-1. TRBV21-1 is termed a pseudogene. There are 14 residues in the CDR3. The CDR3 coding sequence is TGTGCCAGCAGCAAGGGTGGGGGGTGCACTGAAGCTTTCTTT. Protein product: CASSKGGGCTEAFF.

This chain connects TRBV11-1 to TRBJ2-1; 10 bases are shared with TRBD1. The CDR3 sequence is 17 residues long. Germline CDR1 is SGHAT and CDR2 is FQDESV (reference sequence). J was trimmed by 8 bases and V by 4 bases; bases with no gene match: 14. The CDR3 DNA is TGTGCCAGCAGCTCAAGGACAGGGGGGGTCACAAGGGATGAGCAGTTCTTC. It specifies CASSSRTGGVTRDEQFF.

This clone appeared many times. DNA of the CDR3: TGCAGCGTGGCCTTCGATCAGCGCGCCTACGAGCAGTACTTC. Protein product: CSVAFDQRAYEQYF. The chain carries TRBV29-1 and TRBJ2-7; no firm D call. This CDR3 region has 14 residues. The germline V gene encodes CDR1 SQVTM and CDR2 ANQGSEA. V lost 6 bases and J lost 2, with 17 bases in between.

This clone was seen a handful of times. CDR3 coding DNA: TGTGCCAGCAGTTTTTGGACAGGGAACTACAATGAGCAGTTCTTC. This translates into CASSFWTGNYNEQFF. The rearrangement links TRBV28 to TRBJ2-1, with 8 positions matching TRBD1. Germline CDR1 is MDHEN and CDR2 is SYDVKM. V was pared by 3 bases and J by 3 bases, with 4 bases of the junction left unmatched. This CDR3 contains 15 residues.

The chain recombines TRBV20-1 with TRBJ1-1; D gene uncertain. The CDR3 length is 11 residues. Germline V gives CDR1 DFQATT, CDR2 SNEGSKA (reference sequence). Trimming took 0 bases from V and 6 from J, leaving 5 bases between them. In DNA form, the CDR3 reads TGCAGTGCTAGAGAACTTTCTGAAGCTTTCTTT. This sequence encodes CSARELSEAFF.

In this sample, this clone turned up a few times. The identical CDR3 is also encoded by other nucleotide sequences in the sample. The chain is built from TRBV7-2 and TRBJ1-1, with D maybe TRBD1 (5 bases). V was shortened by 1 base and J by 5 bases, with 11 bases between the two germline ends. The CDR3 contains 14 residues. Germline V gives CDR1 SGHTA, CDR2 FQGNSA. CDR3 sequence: CASSLDRGGTEAFF. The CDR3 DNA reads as TGTGCCAGCAGCTTAGATCGGGGGGGGACTGAAGCTTTCTTT.

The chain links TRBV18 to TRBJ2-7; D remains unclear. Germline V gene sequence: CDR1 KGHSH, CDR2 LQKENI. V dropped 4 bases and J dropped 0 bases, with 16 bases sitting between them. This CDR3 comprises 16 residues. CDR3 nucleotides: TGTGCCAGCTCACGGTTCGAGGTTACGAGCTCCTACGAGCAGTACTTC. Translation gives CASSRFEVTSSYEQYF. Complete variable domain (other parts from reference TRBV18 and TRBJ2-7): NAGVMQNPRHLVRRRGQEARLRCSPMKGHSHVYWYRQLPEEGLKFMVYLQKENIIDESGMPKERFSAEFPKEGPSILRIQQVVRGDSAAYFCASSRFEVTSSYEQYFGPGTRLTVT.

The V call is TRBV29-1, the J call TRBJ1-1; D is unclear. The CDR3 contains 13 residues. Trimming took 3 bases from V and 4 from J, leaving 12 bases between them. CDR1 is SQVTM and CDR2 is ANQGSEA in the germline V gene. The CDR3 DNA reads TGCAGCGTTGACTTGGGTGGGAGCACTGAAGCTTTCTTT. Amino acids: CSVDLGGSTEAFF. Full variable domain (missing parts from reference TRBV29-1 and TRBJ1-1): SAVISQKPSRDICQRGTSLTIQCQVDSQVTMMFWYRQQPGQSLTLIATANQGSEATYESGFVIDKFPISRPNLTFSTLTVSNMSPEDSSIYLCSVDLGGSTEAFFGQGTRLTVV.

The CDR3 region is CASSVVTGSYNEQFF. The CDR3 DNA is TGTGCCAGCAGTGTCGTCACAGGTTCCTACAATGAGCAGTTCTTC. V usage is TRBV2 and J usage is TRBJ2-1; D may be TRBD1 (5 bases). The V gene lost 4 bases and the J gene lost 1 base, with 11 bases spanning the gap. CDR1 and CDR2 (germline): SNHLY, FYNNEI. This CDR3 has 15 amino acids. Full variable domain (missing parts from reference TRBV2 and TRBJ2-1): EPEVTQTPSHQVTQMGQEVILRCVPISNHLYFYWYRQILGQKVEFLVSFYNNEISEKSEIFDDQFSVERPDGSNFTLKIRSTKLEDSAMYFCASSVVTGSYNEQFFGPGTRLTVL.

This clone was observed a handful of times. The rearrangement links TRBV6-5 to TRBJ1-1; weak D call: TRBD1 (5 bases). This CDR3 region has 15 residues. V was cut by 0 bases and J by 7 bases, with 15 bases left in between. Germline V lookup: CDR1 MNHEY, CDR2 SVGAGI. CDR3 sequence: CASSYSPGGTNEAFF. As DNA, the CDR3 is TGTGCCAGCAGTTACTCCCCCGGGGGTACCAATGAAGCTTTCTTT.

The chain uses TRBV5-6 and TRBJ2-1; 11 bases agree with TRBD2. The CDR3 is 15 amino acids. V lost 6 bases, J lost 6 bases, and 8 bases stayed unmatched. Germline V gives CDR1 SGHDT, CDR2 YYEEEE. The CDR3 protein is CASKLGLAGLNEQFF. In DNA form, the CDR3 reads TGTGCCAGCAAGCTAGGACTAGCGGGCCTCAATGAGCAGTTCTTC.

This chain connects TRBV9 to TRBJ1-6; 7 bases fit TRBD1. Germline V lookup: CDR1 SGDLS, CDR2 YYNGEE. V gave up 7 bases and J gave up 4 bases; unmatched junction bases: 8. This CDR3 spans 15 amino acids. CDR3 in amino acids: CASSRLGQYNSPLHF. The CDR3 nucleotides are TGTGCCAGCTCAAGGTTGGGACAGTATAATTCACCCCTCCACTTT.

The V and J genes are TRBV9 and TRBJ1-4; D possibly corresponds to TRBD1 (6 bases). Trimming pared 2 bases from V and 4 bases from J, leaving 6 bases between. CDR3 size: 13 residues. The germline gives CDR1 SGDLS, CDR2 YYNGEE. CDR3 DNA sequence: TGTGCCAGCAGCGTGGGACATAATGAAAAACTGTTTTTT. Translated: CASSVGHNEKLFF.

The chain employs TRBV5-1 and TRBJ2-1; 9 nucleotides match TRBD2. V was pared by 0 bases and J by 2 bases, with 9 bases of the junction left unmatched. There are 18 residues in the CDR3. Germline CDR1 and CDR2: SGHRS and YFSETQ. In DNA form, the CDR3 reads TGCGCCAGCAGCTTGGGCTGGGAGCGGGAGGACGCCTACAATGAGCAGTTCTTC. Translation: CASSLGWEREDAYNEQFF.

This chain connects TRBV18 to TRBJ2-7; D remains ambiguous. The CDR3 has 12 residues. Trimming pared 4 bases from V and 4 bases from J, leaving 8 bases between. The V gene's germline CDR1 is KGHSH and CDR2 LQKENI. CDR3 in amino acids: CASSLQKYEQYF. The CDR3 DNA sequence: TGTGCCAGCTCACTACAGAAATACGAGCAGTACTTC.

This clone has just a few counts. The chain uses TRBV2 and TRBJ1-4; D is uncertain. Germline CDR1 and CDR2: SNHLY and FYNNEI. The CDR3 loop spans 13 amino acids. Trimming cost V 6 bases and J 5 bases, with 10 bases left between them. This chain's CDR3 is CASRPGGNEKLFF. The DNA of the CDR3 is TGTGCCAGCAGGCCAGGTGGGAATGAAAAACTGTTTTTT. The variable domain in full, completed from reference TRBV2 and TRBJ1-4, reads EPEVTQTPSHQVTQMGQEVILRCVPISNHLYFYWYRQILGQKVEFLVSFYNNEISEKSEIFDDQFSVERPDGSNFTLKIRSTKLEDSAMYFCASRPGGNEKLFFGSGTQLSVL.

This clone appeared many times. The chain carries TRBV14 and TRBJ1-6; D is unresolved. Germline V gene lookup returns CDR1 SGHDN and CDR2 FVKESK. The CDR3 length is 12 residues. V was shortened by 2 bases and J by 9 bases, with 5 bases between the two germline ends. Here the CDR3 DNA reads TGTGCCAGCAGCCAATCGGTTTCACCCCTCCACTTT. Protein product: CASSQSVSPLHF. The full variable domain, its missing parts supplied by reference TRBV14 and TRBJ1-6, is EAGVTQFPSHSVIEKGQTVTLRCDPISGHDNLYWYRRVMGKEIKFLLHFVKESKQDESGMPNNRFLAERTGGTYSTLKVQPAELEDSGVYFCASSQSVSPLHFGNGTRLTVT.

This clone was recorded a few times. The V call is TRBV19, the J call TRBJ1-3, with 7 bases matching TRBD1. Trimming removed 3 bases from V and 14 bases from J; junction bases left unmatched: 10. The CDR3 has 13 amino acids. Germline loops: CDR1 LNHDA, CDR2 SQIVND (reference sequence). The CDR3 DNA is TGTGCCAGTAGTATCGTGGCGGGACAGAGTTTATATTTT. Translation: CASSIVAGQSLYF.

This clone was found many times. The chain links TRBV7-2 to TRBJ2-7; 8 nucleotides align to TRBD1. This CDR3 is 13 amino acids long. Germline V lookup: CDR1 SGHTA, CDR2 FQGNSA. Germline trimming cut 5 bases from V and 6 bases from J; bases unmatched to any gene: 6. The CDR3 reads CASSPRTGLEQYF. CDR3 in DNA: TGTGCCAGCAGCCCCCGGACAGGGCTCGAGCAGTACTTC.

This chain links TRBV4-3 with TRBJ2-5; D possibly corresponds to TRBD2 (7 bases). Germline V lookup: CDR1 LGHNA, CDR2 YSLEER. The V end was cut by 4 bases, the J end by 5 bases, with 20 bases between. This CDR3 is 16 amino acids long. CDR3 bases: TGCGCCAGCAGCCTGGAGTTCCGGGGGGCGGGGGAGACCCAGTACTTC. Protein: CASSLEFRGAGETQYF.

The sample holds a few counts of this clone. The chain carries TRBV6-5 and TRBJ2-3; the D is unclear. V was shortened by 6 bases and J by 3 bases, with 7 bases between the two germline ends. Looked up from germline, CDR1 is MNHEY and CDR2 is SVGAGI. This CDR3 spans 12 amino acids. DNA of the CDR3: TGTGCCAGCAGACAGATAACAGATACGCAGTATTTT. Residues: CASRQITDTQYF.

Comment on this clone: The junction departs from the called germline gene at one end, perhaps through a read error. The CDR3 loop is CASSSSGLAGGLRF. CDR3 nucleotides: TGCGCCAGCAGCTCGTCCGGACTAGCGGGAGGCCTCCGTTTC. The chain couples TRBV5-1 to TRBJ2-7, with TRBD2 matching 14 bases. This CDR3 has 14 residues. Germline assignment: CDR1 SGHRS and CDR2 YFSETQ.

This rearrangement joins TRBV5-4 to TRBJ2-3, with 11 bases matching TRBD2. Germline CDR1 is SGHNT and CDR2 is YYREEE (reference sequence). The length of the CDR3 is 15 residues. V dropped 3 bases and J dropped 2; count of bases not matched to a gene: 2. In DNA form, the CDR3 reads TGTGCCAGCAGCTCACTAGCGGGGGTCACAGATACGCAGTATTTT. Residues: CASSSLAGVTDTQYF.

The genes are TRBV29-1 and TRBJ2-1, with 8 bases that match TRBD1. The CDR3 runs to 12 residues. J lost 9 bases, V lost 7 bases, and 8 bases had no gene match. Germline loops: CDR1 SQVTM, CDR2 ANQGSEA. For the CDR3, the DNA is TGCAGCGCCAGGACAGGGTTGGGTGAGCAGTTCTTC. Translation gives CSARTGLGEQFF.

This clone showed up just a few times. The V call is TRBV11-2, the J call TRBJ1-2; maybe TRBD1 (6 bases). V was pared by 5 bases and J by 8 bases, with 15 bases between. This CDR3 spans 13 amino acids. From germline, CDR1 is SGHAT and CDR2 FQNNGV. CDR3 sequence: CASSPHPGEGYTF. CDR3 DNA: TGTGCCAGCAGCCCGCATCCAGGGGAGGGCTACACCTTC.